The next 19 T cell receptor beta chains were all read from a single sample in a study of OX40 agonist ivuxolimab in advanced cancers. Libraries were constructed by the immunoSEQ multiplex PCR assay. TCRdb stores this immuneACCESS table with in-frame sequences only. Part of the clones is absent; in the studies checked, under half of the shortfall reflects unresolved V genes, and no reason is known for the rest. The sample has approximately 79,000 clones on record, more than 75% of them singletons. Together, the top ten hold about 2.5% of the sample. This specimen consisted of CD4+ or CD8+ T cells sorted from blood, obtained in a trial of the OX40 agonist ivuxolimab. These TCRs come from an adult with an advanced solid tumor such as melanoma, head and neck, liver or kidney cancer.

The chain uses TRBV11-3 and TRBJ1-5; no firm D call. The length of the CDR3 is 13 residues. Germline values: CDR1 SGHNT, CDR2 YENEEA. V was cut by 6 bases and J by 5 bases, with 11 bases left in between. The CDR3 protein is CASRPAGDQPQHF. The CDR3 DNA follows: TGTGCCAGCAGACCAGCCGGGGATCAGCCCCAGCATTTT.

This clone was counted a single time. The chain links TRBV29-1 to TRBJ1-3, with 9 bases matching TRBD1. The germline gives CDR1 SQVTM, CDR2 ANQGSEA. This CDR3 has 16 residues. V trimming: 2 bases; J trimming: 0 bases; junction bases outside the gene matches: 5. The CDR3 bases are TGCAGCGTTGAATCTATGACAGGGGGCTCTGGAAACACCATATATTTT. Amino acid sequence: CSVESMTGGSGNTIYF.

J is TRBJ2-3 and V is TRBV5-6; D ambiguous. Trimming pared 5 bases from V and 10 bases from J, leaving 14 bases between. CDR3 length: 12 residues. Germline CDR1 and CDR2: SGHDT and YYEEEE. CDR3 DNA sequence: TGTGCCAGCAGTTACACTGCTGAGGCGCAGTATTTT. Translated: CASSYTAEAQYF.

The V call is TRBV28, the J call TRBJ1-4; TRBD1 agrees at 7 bases. The V gene end was trimmed by 6 bases and the J gene end by 6 bases; junction bases not matched to a gene: 7. This CDR3 region has 14 residues. The V gene's germline CDR1 is MDHEN and CDR2 SYDVKM. The CDR3 DNA reads TGTGCCAGCAGCTCCGGGACAGACCATGAAAAACTGTTTTTT. Protein sequence: CASSSGTDHEKLFF.

This sequence joins TRBV9 and TRBJ1-2; 7 bases match TRBD1. CDR1 is SGDLS, CDR2 YYNGEE, per germline. V trimming: 0 bases; J trimming: 2 bases; junction bases outside the gene matches: 4. The CDR3 consists of 15 residues. The CDR3 spells CASSVASGGNYGYTF. CDR3 coding DNA: TGTGCCAGCAGCGTAGCGTCAGGGGGGAACTATGGCTACACCTTC.

This chain links TRBV28 with TRBJ2-3; D may correspond to TRBD1 or TRBD2 (5 bases each). Trimming took 6 bases from V and 6 from J, leaving 7 bases between them. Per the germline V gene, CDR1 is MDHEN and CDR2 is SYDVKM. CDR3 size: 11 residues. The CDR3 protein is CASRGEDTQYF. The CDR3 nucleotides are TGTGCCAGCAGGGGGGAGGATACGCAGTATTTT. Combining the CDR3 with reference TRBV28 and TRBJ2-3 gives the whole variable domain DVKVTQSSRYLVKRTGEKVFLECVQDMDHENMFWYRQDPGLGLRLIYFSYDVKMKEKGDIPEGYSVSREKKERFSLILESASTNQTSMYLCASRGEDTQYFGPGTRLTVL.

The chain has TRBV19 and TRBJ1-5, with a weak D call TRBD1 (6 bases). V was cut by 3 bases and J by 7 bases, with 19 bases left in between. Germline V gene data show CDR1 as LNHDA and CDR2 as SQIVND (reference sequence). The length of the CDR3 is 16 residues. CDR3 protein: CASSMGAGRGGQPQHF. CDR3 coding DNA: TGTGCCAGTAGTATGGGGGCGGGCAGGGGAGGGCAGCCCCAGCATTTT.

The V and J genes are TRBV18 and TRBJ2-1; 10 bases fit TRBD2. Per germline, CDR1 KGHSH and CDR2 LQKENI. This CDR3 spans 15 amino acids. J lost 4 bases, V lost 4 bases, and 4 bases had no gene match. The CDR3 sequence: CASSQLAGTYNEQFF. Here the CDR3 DNA reads TGTGCCAGCTCACAACTAGCGGGGACGTACAATGAGCAGTTCTTC.

CDR3 sequence: CASSTGLNHGNTIYF. CDR3 coding DNA: TGTGCCAGCAGCACCGGCCTCAACCACGGAAACACCATATATTTT. The chain couples TRBV27 to TRBJ1-3; no firm D call. The V and J ends lost 6 bases and 4 bases respectively, with 16 bases between them. Germline loops: CDR1 MNHEY, CDR2 SMNVEV (reference sequence). The CDR3 contains 15 residues.

The chain has TRBV4-1 and TRBJ2-2, with D perhaps matching TRBD1 (5 bases). This CDR3 comprises 15 residues. V dropped 4 bases and J dropped 2 bases, with 11 bases sitting between them. Germline lookup yields CDR1 MGHRA and CDR2 YSYEKL. This CDR3 reads CASSLRVTNTGELFF. The DNA of the CDR3 is TGCGCCAGCAGCCTCAGGGTCACCAACACCGGGGAGCTGTTTTTT.

The chain has TRBV30 and TRBJ2-7; D call uncertain. Germline loops: CDR1 GTSNPN, CDR2 SVGIG (reference sequence). The V end lost 2 bases, the J end lost 4 bases, and 6 bases lay between the germline ends. There are 11 residues in the CDR3. CDR3 region: CAWSTVYEQYF. In nucleotides, the CDR3 is TGTGCCTGGAGTACCGTGTACGAGCAGTACTTC.

The chain's CDR3 is CASSYQAAQSSYEQYF. The CDR3 DNA is TGTGCCAGCAGCTACCAGGCTGCCCAAAGCTCCTACGAGCAGTACTTC. The chain combines TRBV11-2 with TRBJ2-7; D ambiguous. The germline V gene encodes CDR1 SGHAT and CDR2 FQNNGV. This CDR3 is 16 amino acids long. V shed 4 bases and J shed 0 bases, with 16 bases lying between them.

This clone was detected a few times. This sequence joins TRBV5-1 and TRBJ1-2; 7 bases align to TRBD1. CDR3 size: 15 residues. Germline V gene sequence: CDR1 SGHRS, CDR2 YFSETQ. V lost 4 bases to trimming and J lost 2 bases; unmatched junction nucleotides: 8. DNA of the CDR3: TGCGCCAGCAGCCGGGACAGCGACATAAACTATGGCTACACCTTC. This translates into CASSRDSDINYGYTF.

The V call is TRBV10-3, the J call TRBJ2-1, with 9 bases fitting TRBD2. The CDR3 has 14 amino acids. V dropped 10 bases and J dropped 0; count of bases not matched to a gene: 4. The germline V gene encodes CDR1 ENHRY and CDR2 SYGVKD. The CDR3 DNA reads as TGTGCCACTATTAGCGGGAGCTCCTACAATGAGCAGTTCTTC. Translating it yields CATISGSSYNEQFF.

This clone has more than one count but fewer than ten. The genes are TRBV5-1 and TRBJ2-5; TRBD2 matches 8 bases. Germline assignment: CDR1 SGHRS and CDR2 YFSETQ. The CDR3 runs to 14 residues. With V trimmed by 2 bases and J by 1 base, 1 base remained unmatched. CDR3: CASSFGGAQETQYF. CDR3 DNA sequence: TGCGCCAGCAGCTTCGGGGGGGCCCAAGAGACCCAGTACTTC. The full variable domain, with the rest looked up from reference TRBV5-1 and TRBJ2-5, is KAGVTQTPRYLIKTRGQQVTLSCSPISGHRSVSWYQQTPGQGLQFLFEYFSETQRNKGNFPGRFSGRQFSNSRSEMNVSTLELGDSALYLCASSFGGAQETQYFGPGTRLLVL.

The chain employs TRBV28 and TRBJ1-6; 7 bases align to TRBD1. V shed 6 bases, J shed 3 bases, and the junction held 5 bases outside the gene matches. Germline V lookup: CDR1 MDHEN, CDR2 SYDVKM. The CDR3 is 15 amino acids. The CDR3 region has the DNA TGTGCCAGCAGGGACGGACAGGTCTATAATTCACCCCTCCACTTT. Translation gives CASRDGQVYNSPLHF.

This clone showed up just once. The chain has TRBV30 and TRBJ2-7; no reliable D call. The CDR3 extends over 14 amino acids. Deletions cut 4 bases from V and 1 base from J, with 14 bases between. CDR1 is GTSNPN, CDR2 SVGIG, per germline (reference sequence). As DNA, the CDR3 is TGTGCCTGGAATCCGGGCCTCCGGTCCTACGAGCAGTACTTC. This encodes CAWNPGLRSYEQYF.

V gene TRBV6-5 combines with J gene TRBJ1-1, with D possibly TRBD1 on 5 matching bases. Germline CDR1 MNHEY, CDR2 SVGAGI. This CDR3 is built from 12 residues. V was clipped by 5 bases and J by 8 bases, with 12 bases between them. The CDR3 spells CASSLRGVEAFF. The CDR3 bases are TGTGCCAGCAGTCTACGGGGCGTGGAAGCTTTCTTT.

V is TRBV4-3 and J is TRBJ2-1; TRBD2 aligns across 11 bases. V was clipped by 4 bases and J by 6 bases; unmatched bases: 5. Germline loops: CDR1 LGHNA, CDR2 YSLEER. The CDR3 loop spans 15 amino acids. The CDR3 bases are TGCGCCAGCAGCCTAGCGGGGGGGGACGCCAATGAGCAGTTCTTC. It yields the protein CASSLAGGDANEQFF.